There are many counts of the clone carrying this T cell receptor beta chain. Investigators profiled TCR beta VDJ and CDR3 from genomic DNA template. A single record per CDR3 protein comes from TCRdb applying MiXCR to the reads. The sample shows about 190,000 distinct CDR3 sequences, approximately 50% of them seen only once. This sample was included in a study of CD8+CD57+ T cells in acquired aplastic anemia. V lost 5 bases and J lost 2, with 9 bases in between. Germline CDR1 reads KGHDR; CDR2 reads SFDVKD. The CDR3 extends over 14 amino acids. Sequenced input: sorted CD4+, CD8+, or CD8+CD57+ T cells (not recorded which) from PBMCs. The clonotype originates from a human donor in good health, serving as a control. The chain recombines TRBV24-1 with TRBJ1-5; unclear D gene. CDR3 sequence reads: CATSGSRGNQPQHF. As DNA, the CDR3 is TGTGCCACCAGTGGTAGTAGGGGCAATCAGCCCCAGCATTTT.